The 3 T cell receptor beta chains reported below all come from one sample, sequenced in a study of T cell responses to AZD1222 COVID-19 vaccine. The table came from immunoSEQ multiplex PCR; TCRdb's copy has only in-frame clones and leaves some out. The sample has about 110,000 clones, around 87% seen once. The source material was peripheral blood, sampled 28 days after the second AZD1222 dose. These receptors were taken from an adult who received the AZD1222 COVID-19 vaccine.

This clone was counted a few times. This sample includes further DNA sequences coding for the same CDR3. The genes are TRBV5-1 and TRBJ1-1, with D perhaps TRBD1 (5 bases). The CDR3 runs 14 residues. The V end was cut by 0 bases, the J end by 5 bases, with 11 bases between. Germline CDR1 is SGHRS and CDR2 is YFSETQ. CDR3 in amino acids: CASSLVGGGTEAFF. DNA for the CDR3: TGCGCCAGCAGCTTGGTGGGGGGAGGAACTGAAGCTTTCTTT.

The chain has TRBV27 and TRBJ2-5; D call uncertain. The germline V gene encodes CDR1 MNHEY and CDR2 SMNVEV (reference sequence). V was cut by 2 bases and J by 1 base, with 8 bases left in between. The CDR3 is 14 residues long. Here the CDR3 reads CASSLIWGQETQYF. The CDR3 nucleotides read TGTGCCAGCAGTTTAATCTGGGGCCAAGAGACCCAGTACTTC.

The genes are TRBV4-3 and TRBJ1-2; 8 bases align to TRBD1. After removal of 2 bases from V and 3 bases from J, the junction contained 8 bases not matched to a gene. The germline V gene encodes CDR1 LGHNA and CDR2 YSLEER. The CDR3 spans 16 residues. The CDR3 sequence is CASSQTEGTGHYGYTF. DNA for the CDR3: TGCGCCAGCAGCCAAACCGAAGGGACAGGTCACTATGGCTACACCTTC.